The 14 T cell receptor beta chains presented below share a single source sample, sequenced in a study of T cell responses to AZD1222 COVID-19 vaccine. Method: immunoSEQ multiplex PCR; TCRdb's copy keeps in-frame clones and lacks some. The sample lists about 150,000 clones, approximately 91% occurring once. Source: peripheral blood, taken 28 days after the second AZD1222 dose. Receptors were obtained from an adult who received the AZD1222 COVID-19 vaccine.

V is TRBV19 and J is TRBJ2-1, with 9 nucleotides matching TRBD2. Losses at the gene ends were 9 bases for V and 7 bases for J; bases not matched to a gene: 10. This CDR3 contains 14 residues. Germline V gene sequence: CDR1 LNHDA, CDR2 SQIVND (reference sequence). As DNA, the CDR3 is TGTGCCAGCAAGGTGGCGGGAGGGATGAATGAGCAGTTCTTC. Amino acids: CASKVAGGMNEQFF.

The chain links TRBV6-6 to TRBJ2-5; 13 nucleotides match TRBD2. CDR1 and CDR2 (germline): MNHNY, SVGAGI (reference sequence). The CDR3 length is 15 residues. The junction had 13 bases not matched to a gene; V was cut back by 6 bases and J by 12 bases. The CDR3 loop is CASSLSTSTSGGKYF. CDR3 DNA sequence: TGTGCCAGCAGCCTATCTACTTCGACTAGCGGGGGGAAGTACTTC.

The chain joins TRBV14 to TRBJ2-1; D unresolved. CDR3 length: 12 residues. V lost 0 bases to trimming and J lost 11 bases, with 8 bases between them. The V gene's germline CDR1 is SGHDN and CDR2 FVKESK. For the CDR3, the DNA is TGTGCCAGCAGCCAAGAGTTCGGGCAGCAGTTCTTC. Translated, it gives CASSQEFGQQFF. Based on the CDR3 plus reference TRBV14 and TRBJ2-1, the full variable domain is EAGVTQFPSHSVIEKGQTVTLRCDPISGHDNLYWYRRVMGKEIKFLLHFVKESKQDESGMPNNRFLAERTGGTYSTLKVQPAELEDSGVYFCASSQEFGQQFFGPGTRLTVL.

This chain links TRBV30 with TRBJ2-7, with a possible D match to TRBD1 (6 bases). V lost 1 base and J lost 7, with 11 bases in between. CDR1 and CDR2 from the germline V gene are GTSNPN and SVGIG (reference sequence). The CDR3 has 12 amino acids. In DNA form, the CDR3 reads TGTGCCTGGAGTGGGGACACCGGGGAGCAGTACTTC. Residues: CAWSGDTGEQYF.

This clone was picked up one time. This sequence joins TRBV11-3 and TRBJ1-1, with D hard to call. Germline values: CDR1 SGHNT, CDR2 YENEEA. The CDR3 sequence is 18 residues long. Trimming stripped 3 bases from V and 1 base from J, with 21 bases between. The CDR3 sequence: CASSFDGRRKGWNTEAFF. The CDR3 coding sequence is TGTGCCAGCAGCTTCGACGGACGACGGAAGGGCTGGAACACTGAAGCTTTCTTT.

This chain connects TRBV27 to TRBJ1-2; D possibly corresponds to TRBD1 (5 bases). This CDR3 spans 13 amino acids. Per germline, CDR1 MNHEY and CDR2 SMNVEV (reference sequence). V lost 6 bases and J 2 bases, leaving 10 bases between the germline ends. The CDR3 here is CASSLEGNYGYTF. The CDR3 nucleotides are TGTGCCAGCAGCTTAGAGGGGAACTATGGCTACACCTTC.

This clone was counted between two and nine times. The chain links TRBV3-1 (or the pseudogene TRBV3-2) to TRBJ1-2; D is possibly TRBD1 (5 bases). CDR3 length: 13 residues. V lost 4 bases, J lost 8 bases, and 14 bases lay in between. CDR1 and CDR2 from the germline V gene are LGHDT and YNNKEL (reference sequence). The CDR3 coding sequence is TGTGCCAGCAGCCGAGGGACCGCTAGCGGCTACACCTTC. Translating it yields CASSRGTASGYTF.

The rearrangement joins TRBV27 to TRBJ2-7, with D possibly being TRBD1 (5 bases). The CDR3 is 12 amino acids. Germline V gene lookup returns CDR1 MNHEY and CDR2 SMNVEV (reference sequence). V was shortened by 7 bases and J by 2 bases, with 9 bases between the two germline ends. CDR3 nucleotides: TGTGCCAGCAAGCAGGGCCCCTACGAGCAGTACTTC. This gives the protein CASKQGPYEQYF.

The J gene is TRBJ2-1, the V gene TRBV7-2, with D perhaps TRBD1 or TRBD2 (5 bases each). The germline V and J ends were trimmed by 3 bases and 6 bases, with 12 bases remaining between them. This CDR3 has 14 residues. Germline values: CDR1 SGHTA, CDR2 FQGNSA. CDR3 nucleotide sequence: TGTGCCAGCAGCTTTTCCGGGACGACCAATGAGCAGTTCTTC. This encodes CASSFSGTTNEQFF.

This sequence joins TRBV11-3 and TRBJ2-1, with 7 bases fitting TRBD2. Germline V gene lookup returns CDR1 SGHNT and CDR2 YENEEA. The CDR3 runs 14 residues. The V and J ends lost 6 bases and 0 bases, in that order; junction bases with no gene match: 2. The DNA for the CDR3 is TGTGCCAGCAGTTGGACTAGCTCCTACAATGAGCAGTTCTTC. It translates to CASSWTSSYNEQFF.

The chain links TRBV3-1 (or the pseudogene TRBV3-2) to TRBJ2-7, with D unresolved. The CDR3 sequence is 14 residues long. Germline V lookup: CDR1 LGHDT, CDR2 YNNKEL (reference sequence). The V end lost 1 base, the J end lost 1 base, and 8 bases lay between the germline ends. CDR3 amino acids: CASSQGGISYEQYF. The DNA for the CDR3 is TGTGCCAGCAGCCAAGGAGGCATTTCCTACGAGCAGTACTTC.

The chain links TRBV29-1 to TRBJ2-7; D perhaps matches TRBD1 (5 bases). Between the trimmed V and J ends, which lost 3 bases and 2 bases, there was a span of 8 bases. The CDR3 is made up of 12 amino acids. Germline V CDR1 and CDR2: SQVTM, ANQGSEA. CDR3 bases: TGCAGCGTTGAGGGGCAGCCCTACGAGCAGTACTTC. It encodes CSVEGQPYEQYF.

The V call is TRBV7-2, the J call TRBJ1-3; possibly TRBD1 for D (5 bases). Germline V gene sequence: CDR1 SGHTA, CDR2 FQGNSA. The CDR3 extends over 14 amino acids. The germline V and J ends were trimmed by 5 bases and 0 bases, with 8 bases remaining between them. In DNA, the CDR3 is TGTGCCAGCAGCCCGGGGACCTCTGGAAACACCATATATTTT. Translating it yields CASSPGTSGNTIYF.

This clone was seen once. The rearrangement joins TRBV5-1 to TRBJ1-5; perhaps TRBD1 as D (6 bases). Germline V gene data show CDR1 as SGHRS and CDR2 as YFSETQ. The CDR3 sequence is 14 residues long. V was pared by 8 bases and J by 2 bases, with 14 bases between. The CDR3 spells CASLGGDGNQPQHF. CDR3 coding DNA: TGCGCCAGTTTAGGGGGAGATGGCAATCAGCCCCAGCATTTT. Supplemented by reference TRBV5-1 and TRBJ1-5, the full variable domain reads KAGVTQTPRYLIKTRGQQVTLSCSPISGHRSVSWYQQTPGQGLQFLFEYFSETQRNKGNFPGRFSGRQFSNSRSEMNVSTLELGDSALYLCASLGGDGNQPQHFGDGTRLSIL.